This is a list of T cell receptor beta chains from one sample in a study of blood T cells in healthy people across ages. TCRdb analysed the 5' RACE reads with MiXCR anew, one entry per CDR3 protein. The sample comprises approximately 2,000,000 distinct CDR3 sequences, about 39% of which are singletons, and 23% rests with the top ten. Sequenced input: blood. These receptors originate from a human donor in good health. The CDR3 runs from the conserved cysteine through the conserved F or W. The D gene is left open where the match is weak. Not all rows give a size; the values are once, few, many and, for expanded clones, a class.

j_call v_call clone_size d_call cdr3_aa cdr3_nt
TRBJ2-1 TRBV20-1 once TRBD1 CRVGTARSHEQFF TGCAGGGTTGGGACAGCGAGAAGTCATGAGCAGTTCTTC
TRBJ2-7 TRBV7-2 . . CASSSAWQAGYSYEQYF TGTGCCAGCAGCTCAGCTTGGCAGGCGGGTTACAGCTACGAGCAGTACTTC
TRBJ1-5 TRBV20-1 few . CSASFQGKWGQPQHF TGCAGTGCTAGCTTCCAGGGGAAATGGGGTCAGCCCCAGCATTTT
TRBJ1-1 TRBV9 . . CASSRDTTTEAFF TGTGCCAGCTCCCGGGACACGACCACTGAAGCTTTCTTT
TRBJ1-2 TRBV27 . TRBD1 CASSWMGMAGGEGYTF TGTGCCAGCAGTTGGATGGGCATGGCAGGGGGCGAGGGCTACACCTTC
TRBJ2-3 TRBV4-3 few TRBD2 CASSQDRLASTDTQYF TGCGCCAGCAGCCAAGATCGACTAGCAAGCACAGATACGCAGTATTTT
TRBJ1-2 TRBV27 few . CASSLSGGYTIYGYTF TGTGCCAGCAGTTTATCGGGAGGGTATACCATCTATGGCTACACCTTC
TRBJ2-7 TRBV5-1 . . CASRRDGDPEQDF TGCGCCAGCAGGCGGGACGGAGACCCCGAGCAGGACTTC
TRBJ2-1 TRBV11-2 . . CASSLDLVDNEQFF TGTGCCAGCAGCTTAGATTTAGTGGACAATGAGCAGTTCTTC
TRBJ2-3 TRBV7-2 . TRBD2 CASTPGLAGAVDTQYF TGTGCCAGCACTCCCGGGCTAGCGGGGGCCGTGGATACGCAGTATTTT
TRBJ1-2 TRBV29-1 few . CSVDSVPGEEYSYTF TGCAGCGTTGATTCCGTTCCGGGGGAGGAATATAGCTACACCTTC
TRBJ1-4 TRBV20-1 . . CSAREAAGATNEKLFF TGCAGTGCTAGAGAGGCAGCCGGAGCGACTAATGAAAAACTGTTTTTT
TRBJ2-7 TRBV2 few TRBD1 CASSSQGAYHEQYF TGTGCCAGCAGTTCTCAGGGGGCGTACCACGAGCAGTACTTC
TRBJ2-5 TRBV5-1 few TRBD2 CASSSEDSGEETQYF TGCGCCAGCAGCAGTGAGGATAGCGGGGAAGAGACCCAGTACTTC
TRBJ2-5 TRBV7-2 . . CASSSGTPKQYF TGTGCCAGCAGCTCAGGGACACCCAAGCAGTACTTC
TRBJ2-4 TRBV7-2 . . CASSLRDKNIQYF TGTGCCAGCAGCTTAAGGGATAAAAACATTCAGTACTTC
TRBJ2-5 TRBV20-1 . . CSLIGRDTETQYF TGCAGTCTAATAGGACGGGATACAGAGACCCAGTACTTC
TRBJ2-1 TRBV28 . TRBD2 CASRARLAGVPSYNEQFF TGTGCCAGCAGGGCCAGACTAGCGGGAGTCCCCTCCTACAATGAGCAGTTCTTC
TRBJ2-1 TRBV9 . TRBD2 CASSLRLAGYNEQLF TGTGCCAGCAGCTTGCGACTAGCGGGCTACAATGAGCAGTTATTC
TRBJ1-2 TRBV20-1 . . CSADARGAGGYTF TGCAGTGCCGACGCACGGGGGGCGGGTGGCTACACCTTC
TRBJ1-1 TRBV7-9 . TRBD1 CASLYGQGAKTEAFF TGTGCCAGCCTCTACGGACAGGGGGCGAAAACTGAAGCTTTCTTT
TRBJ2-1 TRBV6-5 . TRBD2 CASSTTSGRQFF TGTGCCAGCTCCACAACTAGCGGCCGTCAGTTCTTC
TRBJ1-1 TRBV3-1 . . CASSQDWKGHTEAFF TGTGCCAGCAGCCAAGATTGGAAGGGGCACACTGAAGCTTTCTTT
TRBJ1-2 TRBV12-3/TRBV12-4 . . CASRPGVGHGYTF TGTGCCAGCAGGCCAGGGGTAGGACATGGCTACACCTTC
TRBJ2-5 TRBV9 few TRBD2 CASALGTGGQETQYF TGTGCCAGCGCCCTGGGTACGGGGGGGCAAGAGACCCAGTACTTC
TRBJ1-1 TRBV16 . TRBD1 CASSPRTGPSRYLEAFF TGTGCCAGCAGCCCGCGGACAGGGCCCTCCCGATATCTTGAAGCTTTCTTT
TRBJ2-1 TRBV4-2 few TRBD2 CASSQEGGGAYNEQFF TGTGCCAGCAGCCAAGAAGGCGGGGGGGCCTACAATGAGCAGTTCTTC
TRBJ1-1 TRBV6-5 few . CASRWGVGTEAFF TGTGCCAGCAGATGGGGGGTGGGCACTGAAGCTTTCTTT
TRBJ2-7 TRBV20-1 few TRBD1 CSALHPGQGTYEQYF TGCAGTGCTCTACATCCGGGACAGGGGACGTACGAGCAGTACTTC
TRBJ1-2 TRBV4-1 . . CASSQGTGADGYTF TGCGCCAGCAGCCAAGGGACGGGCGCGGATGGCTACACCTTC
TRBJ2-5 TRBV7-2 few . CASSPSGRETQYF TGTGCCAGCAGCCCCAGTGGGCGAGAGACCCAGTACTTC
TRBJ2-6 TRBV20-1 . . CSARPVNSGANVLTF TGCAGTGCTAGACCAGTGAACTCTGGGGCCAACGTCCTGACTTTC
TRBJ2-3 TRBV7-2 . . CASSLKTEFGDTQYF TGTGCCAGCAGCTTAAAGACGGAGTTTGGGGATACGCAGTATTTT
TRBJ2-2 TRBV6-4 . . CASSDLASTGELFF TGTGCCAGCAGTGACCTAGCTTCCACCGGGGAGCTGTTTTTT
TRBJ1-1 TRBV7-9 . . CASSWGGTTEAFF TGTGCCAGCAGCTGGGGGGGGACCACTGAAGCTTTCTTT
TRBJ2-7 TRBV6-2/TRBV6-3 few TRBD1 CASSGTAKYEQYF TGTGCCAGCAGCGGGACAGCTAAATACGAGCAGTACTTC
TRBJ1-2 TRBV12-3/TRBV12-4 . . CASSSQVYYGYTF TGTGCCAGCAGTTCCCAGGTCTACTATGGCTACACCTTC
TRBJ2-3 TRBV5-1 . . CASSLIGTDVATDTQYF TGCGCCAGCAGCCTGATTGGGACGGACGTGGCCACAGATACGCAGTATTTT
TRBJ2-2 TRBV10-3 . . CAISELGLSSTGELFF TGTGCCATCAGTGAGTTAGGACTCTCTTCTACCGGGGAGCTGTTTTTT
TRBJ2-1 TRBV20-1 few TRBD2 CSARDPQRGYNEQFF TGCAGTGCTAGAGATCCCCAGCGGGGATACAATGAGCAGTTCTTC
TRBJ1-6 TRBV6-6 . . CASSLTPGSYNSPLHF TGTGCCAGCAGTCTCACGCCAGGGTCCTATAATTCACCCCTCCACTTT
TRBJ1-5 TRBV29-1 few . CSVGATTQPQHF TGCAGCGTTGGGGCGACAACTCAGCCCCAGCATTTT